A selection of T cell receptor beta chains follows, all from one sample in a study of cytomegalovirus exposure and HLA in healthy donors. Method: immunoSEQ multiplex PCR; TCRdb's copy keeps in-frame clones and lacks some. The sample records 130,000 or so clones, almost 80% being singletons. Specimen: PBMCs. The receptors here all came from a female donor in good health and CMV-seronegative. Both conserved end residues are part of each CDR3. Fields, in order: D gene, J gene, CDR3 length, V gene, clone size, CDR3 protein, CDR3 DNA. D genes are given only for firm matches. A clone size is listed for some rows: how often the clone was seen (once, few, many), or a class if it is expanded.

NA,TRBJ1-1,13,TRBV5-4,few,CASSLYTNLEAFF,TGTGCCAGCAGCTTATATACAAACCTTGAAGCTTTCTTT
TRBD2,TRBJ2-7,14,TRBV9,NA,CASSTLAGGYEQYF,TGTGCCAGCAGCACTCTAGCGGGAGGCTACGAGCAGTACTTC
TRBD1,TRBJ1-4,15,TRBV5-4,NA,CASSTGDSIREKLFF,TGTGCCAGCAGCACCGGGGACAGTATCCGTGAAAAACTGTTTTTT
NA,TRBJ1-2,12,TRBV2,NA,CASDGGGYGYTF,TGTGCCAGCGATGGGGGCGGGTATGGCTACACCTTC
NA,TRBJ1-2,14,TRBV10-3,NA,CAISEPTGGHGYTF,TGTGCCATCAGTGAGCCCACGGGGGGGCACGGCTACACCTTC
TRBD1,TRBJ2-7,15,TRBV5-1,NA,CASSYNRGLSYEQYF,TGCGCCAGCAGCTATAACAGGGGGCTCTCCTACGAGCAGTACTTC
TRBD1,TRBJ2-2,15,TRBV10-1,NA,CASSQNQGAAGELFF,TGCGCCAGCAGTCAGAACCAGGGGGCCGCCGGGGAGCTGTTTTTT
TRBD1,TRBJ2-5,14,TRBV9,NA,CASSRDRGQETQYF,TGTGCCAGCAGTAGGGACAGGGGACAAGAGACCCAGTACTTC
TRBD1,TRBJ2-7,14,TRBV29-1,NA,CSVPKGQSSYEQYF,TGCAGCGTTCCAAAGGGACAGAGCTCCTACGAGCAGTACTTC
NA,TRBJ2-2,17,TRBV19,NA,CASSIRRVGANTGELFF,TGTGCCAGTAGTATCCGCCGAGTAGGGGCGAACACCGGGGAGCTGTTTTTT
TRBD1,TRBJ2-7,15,TRBV5-1,NA,CASSLNGDRSYEQYF,TGCGCCAGCAGCTTGAACGGGGACAGATCCTACGAGCAGTACTTC
NA,TRBJ1-4,15,TRBV2,NA,CASRGAGTTNEKLFF,TGTGCCAGCAGGGGGGCTGGGACAACTAATGAAAAACTGTTTTTT
NA,TRBJ1-2,17,TRBV27,NA,CASSLSDQGRVKYGYTF,TGTGCCAGCAGTTTATCTGATCAGGGGAGGGTAAAGTATGGCTACACCTTC
NA,TRBJ1-1,12,TRBV29-1,NA,CSGTTVNTEAFF,TGCAGCGGAACGACAGTGAACACTGAAGCTTTCTTT
NA,TRBJ2-3,14,TRBV5-6,NA,CASSRGGSGDTQYF,TGTGCCAGCAGCAGAGGGGGTAGCGGGGATACGCAGTATTTT
NA,TRBJ2-5,11,TRBV7-9,NA,CASTGVETQYF,TGTGCCAGCACAGGCGTGGAGACCCAGTACTTC
TRBD2,TRBJ2-2,18,TRBV5-1,NA,CASSLGGRRELGTGELFF,TGCGCCAGCAGCTTGGGCGGTCGGCGGGAGTTAGGCACCGGGGAGCTGTTTTTT
NA,TRBJ1-2,12,TRBV4-3,NA,CASSQEAGGYTF,TGCGCCAGCAGCCAAGAAGCAGGGGGCTACACCTTC
NA,TRBJ1-2,12,TRBV28,NA,CASSATVYGYTF,TGTGCCAGCAGTGCGACAGTTTATGGCTACACCTTC
NA,TRBJ1-2,14,TRBV7-2,NA,CASSLRRQGYGYTF,TGTGCCAGCAGCTTACGCAGGCAGGGCTATGGCTACACCTTC
TRBD1,TRBJ1-1,16,TRBV30,NA,CAWSVGGDRGYTEAFF,TGTGCCTGGAGTGTAGGCGGGGACAGGGGTTACACTGAAGCTTTCTTT
TRBD1,TRBJ2-7,11,TRBV29-1,NA,CSAGTAYEQYF,TGCAGCGCTGGGACAGCGTACGAGCAGTACTTC
TRBD2,TRBJ2-1,16,TRBV6-5,NA,CASSFSGTSVGNEQFF,TGTGCCAGCAGTTTTTCCGGGACTAGCGTAGGCAATGAGCAGTTCTTC
NA,TRBJ2-5,12,TRBV30,NA,CAWSVRGETQYF,TGTGCCTGGAGTGTAAGGGGGGAGACCCAGTACTTC
TRBD1,TRBJ2-7,14,TRBV18,NA,CASSPGQGAYEQYF,TGTGCCAGCTCACCAGGACAGGGTGCCTACGAGCAGTACTTC
TRBD1,TRBJ2-7,14,TRBV18,NA,CASSLTGKRREQYF,TGTGCCAGCTCCCTGACAGGGAAGAGGCGCGAGCAGTACTTC
NA,TRBJ1-4,16,TRBV28,once,CASSLSGDGMIGKLFF,TGTGCCAGCAGTTTGAGCGGGGACGGAATGATTGGGAAACTGTTTTTT
NA,TRBJ2-7,15,TRBV5-4,NA,CASSKGTPSSYEQYF,TGTGCCAGCAGCAAAGGGACTCCTAGCTCCTACGAGCAGTACTTC
NA,TRBJ2-3,15,TRBV4-3,NA,CASSLRPLQGDTQYF,TGCGCCAGCAGCCTACGTCCCCTACAGGGTGATACGCAGTATTTT
TRBD1,TRBJ1-5,15,TRBV5-5,NA,CASSFDRGINQPQHF,TGTGCCAGCAGCTTCGACAGGGGTATCAATCAGCCCCAGCATTTT
TRBD1,TRBJ2-3,14,TRBV6-7,NA,CASSFAPGQYTQYF,TGTGCCAGCAGTTTTGCCCCGGGACAGTATACGCAGTATTTT
NA,TRBJ2-7,14,TRBV4-2,NA,CASSQERISYEQYF,TGTGCCAGCAGCCAAGAGCGGATCTCCTACGAGCAGTACTTC
TRBD2,TRBJ2-1,16,TRBV5-1,NA,CASSLPSGPGGDEQFF,TGCGCCAGCAGCTTGCCTAGCGGGCCGGGTGGGGATGAGCAGTTCTTC
TRBD1,TRBJ2-7,15,TRBV4-3,NA,CASSRLTGGFSEQYF,TGCGCCAGCAGCCGCCTGACAGGGGGCTTCTCCGAGCAGTACTTC
TRBD2,TRBJ2-7,18,TRBV7-8,NA,CASSLGGLAGGYVYGQYF,TGTGCCAGCAGCTTAGGGGGACTAGCGGGAGGGTATGTCTACGGGCAGTACTTC
NA,TRBJ2-1,17,TRBV27,NA,CASSSHSAESSYNEQFF,TGTGCCAGCAGTTCCCATTCAGCGGAGAGCTCCTACAATGAGCAGTTCTTC
TRBD1,TRBJ2-3,16,TRBV6-6,NA,CASSFLGQARTDTQYF,TGTGCCAGCAGTTTCCTGGGACAGGCAAGGACAGATACGCAGTATTTT
TRBD2,TRBJ2-3,16,TRBV5-1,NA,CASSSTSGRAADTQYF,TGCGCCAGCAGCTCTACTAGCGGGAGGGCCGCAGATACGCAGTATTTT
NA,TRBJ1-5,15,TRBV4-1,many,CASSPGGRGNQPQHF,TGCGCCAGCAGCCCGGGAGGGAGGGGAAATCAGCCCCAGCATTTT
TRBD2,TRBJ2-1,14,TRBV5-1,NA,CASSQSGTYNEQFF,TGCGCCAGCAGCCAAAGCGGGACCTACAATGAGCAGTTCTTC